The rows below give T cell receptor beta chains drawn from one sample of a study of immune cell composition in non-small cell lung cancer. Generated by immunoSEQ multiplex PCR, the TCRdb table keeps only in-frame clones and is missing some. Of 2,500 or so clones in the sample, 82% are singletons; the top ten hold around two fifths. Source material: lung tumor tissue. All receptors come from a human donor with non-small cell lung cancer. Both conserved end residues are part of each CDR3. The order of the fields is CDR3 protein, CDR3 DNA, D gene, J gene, clone size, V gene. D genes are given only for firm matches. Clone sizes are given selectively: once, few, many, or a class where the clone is expanded.

cdr3_aa: CASSWNRANEKLFF; cdr3_nt: TGTGCCAGCAGTTGGAACAGGGCTAATGAAAAACTGTTTTTT; d_call: -; j_call: TRBJ1-4; clone_size: -; v_call: TRBV27
cdr3_aa: CATTPGGSYEQYF; cdr3_nt: TGCGCCACCACGCCGGGGGGATCCTACGAGCAGTACTTC; d_call: TRBD2; j_call: TRBJ2-7; clone_size: -; v_call: TRBV10-2
cdr3_aa: CASRWDTGFGAQYF; cdr3_nt: TGTGCCAGCAGGTGGGACACCGGTTTTGGGGCCCAGTACTTC; d_call: -; j_call: TRBJ2-5; clone_size: -; v_call: TRBV28
cdr3_aa: CASSLGGRGRTNEQFF; cdr3_nt: TGCGCCAGCAGCTTGGGGGGGCGGGGGCGTACCAATGAGCAGTTCTTC; d_call: -; j_call: TRBJ2-1; clone_size: -; v_call: TRBV5-1
cdr3_aa: CASSEQTMNTEAFF; cdr3_nt: TGTGCCAGCAGTGAACAGACTATGAACACTGAAGCTTTCTTT; d_call: -; j_call: TRBJ1-1; clone_size: -; v_call: TRBV2
cdr3_aa: CASRGRDRIDGYTF; cdr3_nt: TGTGCCAGCAGGGGGAGGGACAGGATCGATGGCTACACCTTC; d_call: TRBD1; j_call: TRBJ1-2; clone_size: -; v_call: TRBV5-5
cdr3_aa: CASSFRDSFVNEQFF; cdr3_nt: TGTGCCAGCAGCTTCAGGGACTCTTTTGTCAATGAGCAGTTCTTC; d_call: -; j_call: TRBJ2-1; clone_size: -; v_call: TRBV7-3
cdr3_aa: CASSTQGDQPQHF; cdr3_nt: TGTGCCAGTAGTACCCAAGGGGATCAGCCCCAGCATTTT; d_call: -; j_call: TRBJ1-5; clone_size: -; v_call: TRBV19
cdr3_aa: CATGQGNQPQHF; cdr3_nt: TGTGCCACAGGACAGGGAAATCAGCCCCAGCATTTT; d_call: TRBD1; j_call: TRBJ1-5; clone_size: -; v_call: TRBV6-1
cdr3_aa: CASSLDFSGNTIYF; cdr3_nt: TGCGCCAGCAGCTTGGACTTCTCTGGAAACACCATATATTTT; d_call: -; j_call: TRBJ1-3; clone_size: -; v_call: TRBV5-1
cdr3_aa: CSVPFGPSTDTQYF; cdr3_nt: TGCAGCGTTCCCTTTGGGCCCAGCACAGATACGCAGTATTTT; d_call: -; j_call: TRBJ2-3; clone_size: large; v_call: TRBV29-1
cdr3_aa: CASSYRGIGNQPQHF; cdr3_nt: TGTGCCAGCAGTTACCGGGGTATTGGCAATCAGCCCCAGCATTTT; d_call: -; j_call: TRBJ1-5; clone_size: -; v_call: TRBV6-6
cdr3_aa: CASSLSYDVRAFF; cdr3_nt: TGTGCCAGCAGCTTAAGTTACGATGTGCGCGCTTTCTTT; d_call: -; j_call: TRBJ1-1; clone_size: -; v_call: TRBV11-1
cdr3_aa: CASSLVSLGRVGTEAFF; cdr3_nt: TGTGCCAGCAGCTTAGTCAGCTTAGGCAGGGTGGGGACTGAAGCTTTCTTT; d_call: -; j_call: TRBJ1-1; clone_size: -; v_call: TRBV11-2
cdr3_aa: CASSLLTPRGTHRGNEQFF; cdr3_nt: TGTGCCAGCAGCTTGCTAACGCCAAGGGGGACCCACAGAGGCAATGAGCAGTTCTTC; d_call: -; j_call: TRBJ2-1; clone_size: -; v_call: TRBV7-3
cdr3_aa: CASSPEVGGSYEQYF; cdr3_nt: TGTGCCAGCAGTCCGGAGGTGGGGGGCTCCTACGAGCAGTACTTC; d_call: -; j_call: TRBJ2-7; clone_size: -; v_call: TRBV28
cdr3_aa: CASSLRGAEGNQPQHF; cdr3_nt: TGTGCCAGCAGTTTACGGGGGGCTGAAGGCAATCAGCCCCAGCATTTT; d_call: -; j_call: TRBJ1-5; clone_size: -; v_call: TRBV27
cdr3_aa: CASSPMGQGGFYEQYF; cdr3_nt: TGTGCCAGCTCACCGATGGGACAGGGAGGGTTCTACGAGCAGTACTTC; d_call: TRBD1; j_call: TRBJ2-7; clone_size: -; v_call: TRBV18
cdr3_aa: CASSPNPIAANTGELFF; cdr3_nt: TGTGCCAGCAGCCCAAACCCGATAGCGGCGAACACCGGGGAGCTGTTTTTT; d_call: -; j_call: TRBJ2-2; clone_size: -; v_call: TRBV7-3
cdr3_aa: CASSLGQLMNTEAFF; cdr3_nt: TGTGCCAGCAGCCTCGGACAGTTGATGAACACTGAAGCTTTCTTT; d_call: -; j_call: TRBJ1-1; clone_size: -; v_call: TRBV6-1
cdr3_aa: CASSPGQGGGYEQYF; cdr3_nt: TGCGCCAGCAGCCCCGGACAGGGTGGGGGCTACGAGCAGTACTTC; d_call: TRBD1; j_call: TRBJ2-7; clone_size: few; v_call: TRBV5-1
cdr3_aa: CASTLGQGYEQYF; cdr3_nt: TGTGCCAGCACCCTGGGACAGGGCTACGAGCAGTACTTC; d_call: TRBD1; j_call: TRBJ2-7; clone_size: -; v_call: TRBV2